The 23 T cell receptor beta chains listed next were all sequenced from one sample in a study of post-analysis software for immune sequencing data (dated by TCRdb to 2013 to 2016). Libraries were prepared through PCR. The sequencer was an Illumina HiSeq 2500. Unique molecular identifiers were incorporated into TCR beta cDNA libraries to reduce PCR and sequencing biases. TCRdb handled the public reads itself, with Q25 trimming in fastp and clone calling in MiXCR, and kept productive beta chains. Identical CDR3 proteins give one entry, which carries the most common genes and DNA. The sample records over 150,000 distinct CDR3 sequences, approximately 28% of which are singletons. The ten most abundant clones make up about 1.6% of the sample. No cognate antigen is known for these TCRs. Study-wide conclusions, independent of this receptor: Roughly 5 TRBV segments, including TRBV5-6, TRBV5-1 and TRBV20-1, were significantly more frequent in patients than controls.

Sequencing was carried out using blood. The receptors were gathered from a girl under 18 with multiple sclerosis.

This clonotype was observed many times. The chain links TRBV5-5 to TRBJ1-2, with 8 nucleotides matching TRBD1. This CDR3 has 14 residues. CDR1 and CDR2 (germline): SGHKS, YYEKEE (reference sequence). With V trimmed by 4 bases and J by 4 bases, 6 bases remained unmatched. CDR3 sequence reads: CASSLPGGFYGYTF. The CDR3, as DNA: TGTGCCAGCAGCCTTCCAGGGGGCTTCTATGGCTACACCTTC. The variable domain in full, completed from reference TRBV5-5 and TRBJ1-2, reads DAGVTQSPTHLIKTRGQQVTLRCSPISGHKSVSWYQQVLGQGPQFIFQYYEKEERGRGNFPDRFSARQFPNYSSELNVNALLLGDSALYLCASSLPGGFYGYTFGSGTRLTVV.

This clonotype appeared a single time. A read error may explain this, as a much larger clone is one base away. The rearrangement uses TRBV15 and TRBJ2-7, with TRBD2 matching 8 bases. This CDR3 spans 18 amino acids. Germline assignment: CDR1 LNHNV and CDR2 YYDKDF (reference sequence). This chain's CDR3 is CVTSDGLATGGRIGEQYF. The CDR3 DNA reads as TGTGTCACCAGCGACGGGTTGGCTACGGGCGGGAGGATCGGCGAGCAGTACTTC.

The chain is built from TRBV4-1 and TRBJ1-4; D possibly corresponds to TRBD1 (5 bases). Germline V CDR1 and CDR2: MGHRA, YSYEKL. Trimming left V 4 bases short and J 0 bases short, with 9 bases between. The CDR3 covers 15 residues. CDR3 loop: CASSPRQTTNEKLFF. The DNA of the CDR3 is TGCGCCAGCAGCCCCCGACAGACAACTAATGAAAAACTGTTTTTT.

This clonotype was seen more than once but under ten times. The genes are TRBV10-3 and TRBJ1-5; possible D gene TRBD1, 5 bases. CDR3 length equals 17 residues. Trimming removed 5 bases from V and 3 bases from J, with 20 bases in between. Germline lookup yields CDR1 ENHRY and CDR2 SYGVKD. CDR3 amino acids: CAISSHQGILDNQPQHF. CDR3 DNA sequence: TGTGCCATCAGTTCCCACCAGGGAATCCTAGACAATCAGCCCCAGCATTTT.

This clonotype occurred a few times. V and J are TRBV20-1 and TRBJ1-2; 11 bases fit TRBD1. CDR1 and CDR2 from the germline V gene are DFQATT and SNEGSKA (reference sequence). Trimming cost V 5 bases and J 3 bases; bases outside gene matches: 5. This CDR3 is 14 amino acids long. In DNA, the CDR3 is TGCAGTGCTCTCCGGGACAGGGGGGACTATGGCTACACCTTC. Translation gives CSALRDRGDYGYTF.

At least ten counts were recorded for this clonotype. The V call is TRBV12-3 or TRBV12-4, the J call TRBJ2-7; TRBD1 aligns across 9 bases. The CDR3 has 14 amino acids. J was trimmed by 2 bases and V by 6 bases; bases with no gene match: 5. The CDR3 sequence: CASRDRQGAYEQYF. The CDR3 nucleotides are TGTGCCAGCAGGGATAGACAGGGGGCCTACGAGCAGTACTTC.

The sample holds a few counts of this clonotype. The chain recombines TRBV3-1 with TRBJ2-2; tentative D call: TRBD1 (5 bases). This CDR3 is 13 amino acids long. V lost 4 bases and J 6 bases, leaving 9 bases between the germline ends. Germline CDR1 and CDR2: LGHDT and YNNKEL (reference sequence). The DNA for the CDR3 is TGTGCCAGCAGCCGGACACTGGCCGGGGAGCTGTTTTTT. Protein: CASSRTLAGELFF. Looking up the rest from reference TRBV3-1 and TRBJ2-2 gives the full variable domain: DTAVSQTPKYLVTQMGNDKSIKCEQNLGHDTMYWYKQDSKKFLKIMFSYNNKELIINETVPNRFSPKSPDKAHLNLHINSLELGDSAVYFCASSRTLAGELFFGEGSRLTVL.

This clonotype came up many times. The chain is built from TRBV4-1 and TRBJ2-7, with D perhaps given as TRBD1 or TRBD2 (5 bases each). Germline assignment: CDR1 MGHRA and CDR2 YSYEKL. V lost 4 bases to trimming and J lost 3 bases, with 13 bases between them. This CDR3 comprises 14 residues. CDR3 amino acids: CASSLGIRDYEQYF. Here the CDR3 DNA reads TGCGCCAGCAGCCTCGGGATCAGGGACTACGAGCAGTACTTC.

This clonotype was seen more than once but under ten times. The chain is built from TRBV5-1 and TRBJ2-2; no reliable D call. The germline V gene has CDR1 SGHRS and CDR2 YFSETQ. This CDR3 is built from 14 residues. Trimming left V 2 bases short and J 4 bases short, with 9 bases between. The CDR3 protein is CASSFHRTTGELFF. CDR3 nucleotide sequence: TGCGCCAGCAGCTTTCACAGAACCACCGGGGAGCTGTTTTTT.

This clonotype was observed a handful of times. The V and J genes are TRBV9 and TRBJ1-1; no firm D call. V lost 3 bases to trimming and J lost 6 bases, with 18 bases between them. Germline V gene lookup returns CDR1 SGDLS and CDR2 YYNGEE. CDR3 length: 15 amino acids. The CDR3 reads CASSANMGIDAEAFF. The CDR3 DNA is TGTGCCAGCAGCGCTAACATGGGAATTGACGCTGAAGCTTTCTTT.

The chain joins TRBV7-6 to TRBJ1-6; weak D call: TRBD1 (6 bases). Germline assignment: CDR1 SGHVS and CDR2 FNYEAQ. The germline V and J ends were trimmed by 5 bases and 10 bases, with 15 bases remaining between them. The CDR3 has 14 residues. The CDR3 sequence: CASSPGEGGSPLHF. The CDR3 DNA reads TGTGCCAGCAGCCCCGGTGAAGGGGGGTCACCCCTCCACTTT.

Turning to this clonotype: Mismatch with germline at one junction end may stem from a read error. The chain uses TRBV7-9 and TRBJ2-1; 8 nucleotides match TRBD2. Germline V CDR1 and CDR2: SEHNR, FQNEAQ (reference sequence). The CDR3 length is 14 residues. As DNA, the CDR3 is TGTGCCAGCGGCTTGTCGGGAGGGGGTAATGAGCAGTTCTTC. This gives the protein CASGLSGGGNEQFF.

This chain connects TRBV11-2 to TRBJ1-2, with 9 bases that match TRBD1. Trimming took 5 bases from V and 4 from J; bases not matched to a gene: 2. This CDR3 spans 13 amino acids. CDR1 is SGHAT, CDR2 FQNNGV, per germline. This CDR3 reads CASSMGQGYGYTF. CDR3 nucleotides: TGTGCCAGCAGCATGGGACAGGGCTATGGCTACACCTTC.

There are many counts of this clonotype. This chain connects TRBV28 to TRBJ2-6, with D perhaps matching TRBD2 (6 bases). The CDR3 runs to 16 residues. Germline V lookup: CDR1 MDHEN, CDR2 SYDVKM. With 6 bases removed from V and 2 bases from J, the gap between germline ends came to 14 bases. DNA of the CDR3: TGTGCCAGCAGGCCCGCGGGGCAGACTGGGGCCAACGTCCTGACTTTC. Protein sequence: CASRPAGQTGANVLTF. The full variable domain, completed using reference TRBV28 and TRBJ2-6, is DVKVTQSSRYLVKRTGEKVFLECVQDMDHENMFWYRQDPGLGLRLIYFSYDVKMKEKGDIPEGYSVSREKKERFSLILESASTNQTSMYLCASRPAGQTGANVLTFGAGSRLTVL.

This clonotype was counted many times. The chain employs TRBV29-1 and TRBJ2-7; 10 bases match TRBD1. The trim removed 4 bases at V and 4 bases at J, leaving 10 bases unmatched. Germline lookup yields CDR1 SQVTM and CDR2 ANQGSEA. The CDR3 consists of 15 residues. The CDR3 reads CSVGVFGDRGYEQYF. Written as DNA, the CDR3 is TGCAGCGTTGGGGTATTTGGGGACAGGGGTTACGAGCAGTACTTC.

J is TRBJ2-1 and V is TRBV28; 9 positions agree with TRBD2. Germline trimming cut 6 bases from V and 7 bases from J; bases unmatched to any gene: 7. The length of the CDR3 is 14 residues. Germline assignment: CDR1 MDHEN and CDR2 SYDVKM. CDR3 in amino acids: CASSPSGMGNEQFF. The CDR3 DNA follows: TGTGCCAGCAGCCCTAGCGGGATGGGGAATGAGCAGTTCTTC.

In this sample, this clonotype turned up once. This may be a read error: a much more frequent sequence differs by one nucleotide. The gene calls are TRBV12-5 and TRBJ2-7; 7 nucleotides line up with TRBD1. With 10 bases clipped from V and 2 bases from J, the junction kept 5 bases outside the gene matches. The CDR3 has 12 amino acids. From germline, CDR1 is LGHNT and CDR2 FRNRAP. The CDR3 region has the DNA TGTGCTACCACAGGGGACACCTACGAGCAGTACTTC. Translation gives CATTGDTYEQYF.

This clonotype was detected only a few times. The chain joins TRBV9 to TRBJ1-2; 7 bases agree with TRBD1. This CDR3 has 15 residues. CDR1 and CDR2 from the germline V gene are SGDLS and YYNGEE. V trimming: 3 bases; J trimming: 5 bases; junction bases outside the gene matches: 10. The CDR3 bases are TGTGCCAGCAGCGCAATGCCGGGACAGATATATGGCTACACCTTC. Translated: CASSAMPGQIYGYTF.

In its sample, this clonotype was seen a few times. V and J are TRBV7-8 and TRBJ2-7; TRBD1 might be the D (6 bases). V lost 2 bases and J lost 0, with 11 bases in between. This CDR3 spans 15 amino acids. CDR1 is SGHVS and CDR2 is FQNEAQ in the germline V gene. The CDR3 loop is CASSLFGQFSYEQYF. The CDR3 DNA sequence: TGTGCCAGCAGCTTATTCGGACAGTTCTCCTACGAGCAGTACTTC.

The J gene is TRBJ1-2, the V gene TRBV29-1; 8 positions match TRBD1. Per germline, CDR1 SQVTM and CDR2 ANQGSEA. The V and J ends lost 4 bases and 5 bases, in that order; junction bases with no gene match: 9. The CDR3 length is 14 residues. The CDR3 DNA is TGCAGCGTTGGAGGGCAGGGGGCGCCTTATGGCTACACCTTC. Amino acid sequence: CSVGGQGAPYGYTF.

Points on this clonotype: A read error is possible here, since a much larger clone lies one base away. J is TRBJ2-7 and V is TRBV5-1; D might be TRBD1 (5 bases). With 4 bases removed from V and 0 bases from J, the gap between germline ends came to 14 bases. Per germline, CDR1 SGHRS and CDR2 YFSETQ. CDR3 length equals 15 residues. In nucleotides, the CDR3 is TGCGCCAGCAGCGTAACAGGCTCTCCCTCCTACGAGCAGTACTTC. It yields the protein CASSVTGSPSYEQYF.

The chain joins TRBV7-2 to TRBJ1-2; 8 nucleotides match TRBD1. Unmatched junction bases numbered 2, after V lost 6 bases and J lost 2 bases. From germline, CDR1 is SGHTA and CDR2 FQGNSA. The CDR3 has 13 amino acids. CDR3 protein: CASRRTGNYGYTF. The CDR3 nucleotides read TGTGCCAGCAGAAGGACAGGGAACTATGGCTACACCTTC.

The chain links TRBV2 to TRBJ2-7; 7 positions agree with TRBD2. This CDR3 is 16 amino acids long. The trim removed 5 bases at V and 4 bases at J, leaving 14 bases unmatched. From germline, CDR1 is SNHLY and CDR2 FYNNEI. CDR3 nucleotide sequence: TGTGCCAGCAGTTCAGACGCAGCGGGACGAGATTACGAGCAGTACTTC. It is translated as CASSSDAAGRDYEQYF. Drawing the rest from reference TRBV2 and TRBJ2-7, the complete variable domain is EPEVTQTPSHQVTQMGQEVILRCVPISNHLYFYWYRQILGQKVEFLVSFYNNEISEKSEIFDDQFSVERPDGSNFTLKIRSTKLEDSAMYFCASSSDAAGRDYEQYFGPGTRLTVT.